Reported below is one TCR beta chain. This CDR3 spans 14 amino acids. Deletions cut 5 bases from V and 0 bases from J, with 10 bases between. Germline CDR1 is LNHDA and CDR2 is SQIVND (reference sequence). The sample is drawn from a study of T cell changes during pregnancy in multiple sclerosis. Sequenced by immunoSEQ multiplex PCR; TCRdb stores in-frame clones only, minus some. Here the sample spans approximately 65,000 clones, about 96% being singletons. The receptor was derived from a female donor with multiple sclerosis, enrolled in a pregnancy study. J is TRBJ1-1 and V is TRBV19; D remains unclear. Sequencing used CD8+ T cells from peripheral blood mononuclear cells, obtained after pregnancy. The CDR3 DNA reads TGTGCCAGTAGTCACGTAGATGTGAACACTGAAGCTTTCTTT. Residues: CASSHVDVNTEAFF.